There are a few counts of the clone carrying this TCR beta chain. What it recognizes is unknown. The data belong to a study of blood T cells in healthy people across ages. Findings and limits, study-wide: Versus aged donors, long-lived donors had higher diversity and more naive CD4+ cells.

Researchers isolated at least 6.5 million PBMCs per sample. Then a second PCR, running about 6 to 12 cycles, was carried out with a sample-barcoded 5' primer and a J-beta primer mix. The authors tagged each cDNA molecule using a template-switch adaptor with 12 random nucleotides. TCRdb processed the 5' RACE reads anew with MiXCR; each CDR3 protein has one entry. The sample lists over 1,500,000 distinct CDR3 sequences; 49% were seen once. Deletions cut 2 bases from V and 4 bases from J, with 11 bases between. CDR1 is SGHTA and CDR2 is FQGNSA in the germline V gene. The CDR3 is 14 amino acids. Sample: blood. V usage is TRBV7-2 and J usage is TRBJ1-2, with D tentatively TRBD1 (5 bases). The TCR comes from a woman aged 40 to 49 in good health. CDR3 protein: CASSLRGPGYGYTF. CDR3 nucleotide sequence: TGTGCCAGCAGCTTAAGGGGTCCGGGCTATGGCTACACCTTC.